Following are 18 T cell receptor beta chains from one sample sequenced in a study of immune evolution from preneoplasia to lung adenocarcinoma. Some clones are missing from TCRdb's copy, which holds only in-frame ones; the method was immunoSEQ multiplex PCR. The profile shows 8,800 or so clones, about 80% of them singletons. The source material was FFPE lung adenocarcinoma in situ tissue. These receptor sequences come from a person in their sixties or seventies with lung adenocarcinoma.

The chain recombines TRBV7-2 with TRBJ2-1; TRBD2 matches 11 bases. Per germline, CDR1 SGHTA and CDR2 FQGNSA. J was trimmed by 6 bases and V by 6 bases; bases with no gene match: 4. The CDR3 is made up of 14 amino acids. CDR3 sequence: CASSRLAGPNEQFF. The CDR3 DNA reads as TGTGCCAGCAGTCGACTAGCGGGGCCCAATGAGCAGTTCTTC.

As concerns this clone: The identical CDR3 is also encoded by other nucleotide sequences in the sample. V gene TRBV7-3 combines with J gene TRBJ2-1; TRBD1 matches at 8 bases. Germline V CDR1 and CDR2: SGHTA, FQGTGA. With V trimmed by 5 bases and J by 0 bases, 3 bases remained unmatched. This CDR3 has 15 amino acids. The CDR3 bases are TGTGCCAGCAGCCTGACAGGGGACTCCTACAATGAGCAGTTCTTC. Translation gives CASSLTGDSYNEQFF.

This clone showed up just once. This chain joins TRBV30 and TRBJ2-7; the match to TRBD1 covers 8 bases. From germline, CDR1 is GTSNPN and CDR2 SVGIG (reference sequence). CDR3 length equals 12 residues. With V trimmed by 5 bases and J by 3 bases, 3 bases remained unmatched. The CDR3 bases are TGTGCCTGGGGGACAGGTGTCTACGAGCAGTACTTC. It codes for CAWGTGVYEQYF.

This chain joins TRBV27 and TRBJ1-2; the D is unclear. CDR3 length equals 12 residues. Germline lookup yields CDR1 MNHEY and CDR2 SMNVEV (reference sequence). V lost 6 bases, J lost 4 bases, and 9 bases lay in between. CDR3 region: CASREKPYGYTF. DNA for the CDR3: TGTGCCAGCAGGGAGAAACCCTATGGCTACACCTTC.

The V call is TRBV6-5, the J call TRBJ2-2; the D gene is possibly TRBD2 (6 bases). CDR1 MNHEY and CDR2 SVGAGI come from the germline V gene. This CDR3 region has 14 residues. V lost 0 bases and J lost 4, with 6 bases in between. The CDR3 DNA follows: TGTGCCAGCAGTTACTCGGGGGGCACCGGGGAGCTGTTTTTT. It translates to CASSYSGGTGELFF.

V gene TRBV7-9 combines with J gene TRBJ2-7; possibly TRBD1 for D (6 bases). The length of the CDR3 is 15 residues. CDR1 and CDR2 (germline): SEHNR, FQNEAQ (reference sequence). V lost 5 bases, J lost 6 bases, and 20 bases lay in between. CDR3 sequence (DNA): TGTGCCAGCAGCCAGGCCGCGACAGGACAACGCGAGCAGTACTTC. Protein sequence: CASSQAATGQREQYF.

This chain links TRBV12-5 with TRBJ2-2; D is possibly TRBD2 (5 bases). Germline V gene sequence: CDR1 LGHNT, CDR2 FRNRAP. Trimming took off 0 bases at V and 6 bases at J, with 14 bases between the two ends. This CDR3 has 16 residues. CDR3 sequence reads: CASGLVVTRVPGELFF. The DNA of the CDR3 is TGTGCTAGTGGTTTGGTCGTAACTAGGGTCCCCGGGGAGCTGTTTTTT.

The count of this clone is one. V usage is TRBV2 and J usage is TRBJ1-6; D is uncertain. Germline V gives CDR1 SNHLY, CDR2 FYNNEI. The CDR3 runs to 13 residues. V lost 7 bases and J 10 bases, leaving 14 bases between the germline ends. CDR3 protein: CASKTEDYSPLHF. The CDR3 nucleotides are TGTGCCAGCAAAACCGAGGACTACTCACCCCTCCACTTT.

CDR3 DNA sequence: TGTGCCATCAGTGAGTCGACGGGGGGGACCACTGAAGCTTTCTTT. It translates to CAISESTGGTTEAFF. The genes are TRBV10-3 and TRBJ1-1; possible D gene TRBD1, 5 bases. The CDR3 covers 15 residues. V was pared by 0 bases and J by 4 bases, with 12 bases between. Germline V lookup: CDR1 ENHRY, CDR2 SYGVKD.

A single count supports this clone. The chain has TRBV7-9 and TRBJ2-5, with D uncertain. Germline lookup yields CDR1 SEHNR and CDR2 FQNEAQ (reference sequence). This CDR3 is 13 amino acids long. Trimming pared 6 bases from V and 0 bases from J, leaving 8 bases between. The DNA for the CDR3 is TGTGCCAGCAGTGTTTCGTACCAAGAGACCCAGTACTTC. Translating it yields CASSVSYQETQYF.

Points on this clone: Relative to the germline gene, one junction end is altered; a read error may explain this. The chain is built from TRBV5-1 and TRBJ2-5, with 9 positions matching TRBD1. The germline gives CDR1 SGHRS, CDR2 YFSETQ. CDR3 length equals 16 residues. The CDR3, as DNA: TGCGCCAGCAGTTTGGGGGGACAGGGAGTATTAGAGACCCAGTACTTC. This codes for CASSLGGQGVLETQYF.

The V gene is TRBV7-2, the J gene TRBJ2-7; TRBD2 matches at 10 bases. Looked up from germline, CDR1 is SGHTA and CDR2 is FQGNSA. The CDR3 totals 15 residues. J gave up 3 bases and V 4 bases, and 6 bases lay outside the gene matches. The CDR3 loop reads CASSSQAGGLYEQYF. CDR3 coding DNA: TGTGCCAGCAGCTCTCAAGCGGGGGGGCTCTACGAGCAGTACTTC.

This rearrangement joins TRBV4-1 to TRBJ1-2; tentative D call: TRBD1 (5 bases). CDR1 MGHRA and CDR2 YSYEKL come from the germline V gene. The CDR3 spans 17 residues. Trimming stripped 0 bases from V and 10 bases from J, with 24 bases between. CDR3 in amino acids: CASSQESGVRGSDDYTF. The DNA for the CDR3 is TGCGCCAGCAGCCAAGAATCCGGAGTTAGGGGAAGCGATGACTACACCTTC.

This clone has just one count. The gene calls are TRBV5-6 and TRBJ1-6; D possibly corresponds to TRBD1 (6 bases). The CDR3 length is 17 residues. Germline V CDR1 and CDR2: SGHDT, YYEEEE. V was clipped by 4 bases and J by 3 bases, with 17 bases between them. Here the CDR3 reads CASSDRLGANYNSPLHF. The DNA for the CDR3 is TGTGCCAGCAGCGATCGTTTGGGGGCCAACTATAATTCACCCCTCCACTTT.

The chain has TRBV7-9 and TRBJ1-3, with 8 nucleotides matching TRBD1. The V and J ends lost 7 bases and 0 bases, in that order; junction bases with no gene match: 11. This CDR3 is 17 amino acids long. The germline gives CDR1 SEHNR, CDR2 FQNEAQ (reference sequence). The chain's CDR3 is CASILRTGTFSGNTIYF. The CDR3 DNA reads TGTGCCAGCATCCTTAGGACAGGGACCTTCTCTGGAAACACCATATATTTT.

In its sample, this clone was seen a few times. The rearrangement uses TRBV6-1 and TRBJ2-5; 7 bases agree with TRBD1. V trimming: 10 bases; J trimming: 3 bases; junction bases outside the gene matches: 8. This CDR3 has 13 residues. Germline assignment: CDR1 MNHNS and CDR2 SASEGT. CDR3 sequence: CATATGPKETQYF. The CDR3 DNA sequence: TGTGCCACTGCGACAGGGCCCAAAGAGACCCAGTACTTC.

The CDR3 DNA reads as TGTGCCTGGAGTTTGGCAGGCCCGAATGAGCAGTTCTTC. Translated, it gives CAWSLAGPNEQFF. The chain recombines TRBV30 with TRBJ2-1, with D unclear. This CDR3 is 13 amino acids long. The V end was cut by 2 bases, the J end by 7 bases, with 12 bases between. Germline V gene lookup returns CDR1 GTSNPN and CDR2 SVGIG (reference sequence).

The chain links TRBV29-1 to TRBJ1-1; maybe TRBD1 (5 bases). V was cut by 7 bases and J by 5 bases, with 17 bases left in between. The CDR3 covers 13 residues. Germline V CDR1 and CDR2: SQVTM, ANQGSEA. The CDR3 sequence: CSALTGGWTEAFF. CDR3 DNA sequence: TGCAGCGCCTTGACTGGGGGGTGGACTGAAGCTTTCTTT.